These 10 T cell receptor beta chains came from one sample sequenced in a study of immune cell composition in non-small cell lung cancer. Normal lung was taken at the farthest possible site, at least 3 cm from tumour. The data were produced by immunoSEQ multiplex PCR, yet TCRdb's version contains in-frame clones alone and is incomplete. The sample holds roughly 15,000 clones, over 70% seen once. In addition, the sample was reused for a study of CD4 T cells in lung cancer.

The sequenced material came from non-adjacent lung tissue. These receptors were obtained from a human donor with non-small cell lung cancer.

The CDR3 DNA follows: TGTGCCAGTAGTATAGCAGACAGCTCCTACGAGCAGTACTTC. Protein product: CASSIADSSYEQYF. The gene calls are TRBV19 and TRBJ2-7; weak D call: TRBD1 (5 bases). Germline V gene lookup returns CDR1 LNHDA and CDR2 SQIVND (reference sequence). The CDR3 sequence is 14 residues long. The V end lost 1 base, the J end lost 0 bases, and 7 bases lay between the germline ends.

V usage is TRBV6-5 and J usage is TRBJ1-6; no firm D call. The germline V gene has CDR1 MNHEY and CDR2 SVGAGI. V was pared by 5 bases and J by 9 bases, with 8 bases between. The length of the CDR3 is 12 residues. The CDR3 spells CASSLPPSPLHF. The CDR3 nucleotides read TGTGCCAGCAGTCTTCCCCCTTCACCCCTCCACTTT.

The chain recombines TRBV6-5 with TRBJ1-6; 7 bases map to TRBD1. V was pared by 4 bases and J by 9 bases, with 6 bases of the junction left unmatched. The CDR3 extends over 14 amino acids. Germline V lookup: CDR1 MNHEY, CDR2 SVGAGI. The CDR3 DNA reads TGTGCCAGCAGTTCCCGGGACAGTGGTTCACCCCTCCACTTT. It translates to CASSSRDSGSPLHF.

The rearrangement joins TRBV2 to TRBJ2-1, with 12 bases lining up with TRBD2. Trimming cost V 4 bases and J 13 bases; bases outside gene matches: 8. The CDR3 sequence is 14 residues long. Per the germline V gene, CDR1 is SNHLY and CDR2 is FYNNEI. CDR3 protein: CASSASGGAISQFF. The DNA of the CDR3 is TGTGCCAGCAGTGCTAGCGGGGGGGCTATCAGTCAGTTCTTC.

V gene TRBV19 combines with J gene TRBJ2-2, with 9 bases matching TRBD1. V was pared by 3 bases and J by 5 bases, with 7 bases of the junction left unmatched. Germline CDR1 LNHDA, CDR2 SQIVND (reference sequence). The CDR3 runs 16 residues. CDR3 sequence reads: CASSMYTGGGTGELFF. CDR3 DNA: TGTGCCAGTAGTATGTACACAGGGGGCGGGACCGGGGAGCTGTTTTTT.

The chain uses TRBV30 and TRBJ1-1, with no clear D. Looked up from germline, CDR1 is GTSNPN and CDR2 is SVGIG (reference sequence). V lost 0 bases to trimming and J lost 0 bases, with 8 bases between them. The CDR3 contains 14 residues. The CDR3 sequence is CAWSVGLLNTEAFF. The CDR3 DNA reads TGTGCCTGGAGTGTAGGCCTCCTGAACACTGAAGCTTTCTTT.

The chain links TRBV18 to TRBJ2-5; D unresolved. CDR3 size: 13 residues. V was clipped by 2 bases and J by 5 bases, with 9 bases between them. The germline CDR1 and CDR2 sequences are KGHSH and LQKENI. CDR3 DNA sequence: TGTGCCAGCTCACCAAAGGGTGGGGAGACCCAGTACTTC. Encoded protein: CASSPKGGETQYF.

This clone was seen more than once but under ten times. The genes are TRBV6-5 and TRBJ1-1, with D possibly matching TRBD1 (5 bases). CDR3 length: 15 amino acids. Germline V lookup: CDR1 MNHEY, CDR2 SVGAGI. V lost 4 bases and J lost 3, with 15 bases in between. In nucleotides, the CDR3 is TGTGCCAGCAGTTTGTCTGTCTCGGGGGACACTGAAGCTTTCTTT. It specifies CASSLSVSGDTEAFF.

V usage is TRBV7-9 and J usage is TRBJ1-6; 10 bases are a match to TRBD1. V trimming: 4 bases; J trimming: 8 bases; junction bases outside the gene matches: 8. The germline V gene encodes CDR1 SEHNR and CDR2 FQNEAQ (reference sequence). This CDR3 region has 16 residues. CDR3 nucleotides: TGTGCCAGCAGCTCTGGGGGGGGGACAGGGGATTCACCCCTCCACTTT. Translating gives CASSSGGGTGDSPLHF. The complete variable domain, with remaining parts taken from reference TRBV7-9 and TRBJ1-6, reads DTGVSQNPRHKITKRGQNVTFRCDPISEHNRLYWYRQTLGQGPEFLTYFQNEAQLEKSRLLSDRFSAERPKGSFSTLEIQRTEQGDSAMYLCASSSGGGTGDSPLHFGNGTRLTVT.

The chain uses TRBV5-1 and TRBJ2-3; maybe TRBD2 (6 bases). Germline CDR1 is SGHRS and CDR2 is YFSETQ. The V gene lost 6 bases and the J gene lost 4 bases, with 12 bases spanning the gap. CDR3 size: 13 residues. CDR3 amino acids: CASNAGGADTQYF. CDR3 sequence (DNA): TGCGCCAGCAACGCTGGAGGGGCAGATACGCAGTATTTT.